A single sample gave rise to the 20 T cell receptor beta chains below, sequenced in a study of T cells in Graves' hyperthyroidism and ophthalmopathy. Amplification yielded TCR beta CDR3 regions, with RNA transcripts as the source. The TCR CDR3 first-round RT-PCR relied on the HTBI primer set. TCRdb reprocessed the multiplex PCR reads with MiXCR, giving one entry per CDR3 protein. The sample consists of around 440,000 distinct CDR3 sequences, approximately 14% of them appearing once. The sample was blood. The receptors were gathered from a woman aged 18-29 years with Graves' hyperthyroidism.

The J gene is TRBJ2-2, the V gene TRBV12-5; D possibly corresponds to TRBD1 (6 bases). Germline-derived CDR1 and CDR2 are LGHNT and FRNRAP. The CDR3 is 14 amino acids. Trimming removed 2 bases from V and 5 bases from J, with 9 bases in between. CDR3 sequence reads: CASGLSTGTGELFF. In nucleotides, the CDR3 is TGTGCTAGTGGTTTGTCTACAGGGACCGGGGAGCTGTTTTTT.

The chain recombines TRBV3-1 with TRBJ2-7; TRBD1 matches 9 bases. The CDR3 is 13 amino acids. Germline CDR1 is LGHDT and CDR2 is YNNKEL (reference sequence). J was trimmed by 5 bases and V by 1 base; bases with no gene match: 0. DNA for the CDR3: TGTGCCAGCAGCCAAGGACAGGGGGACGAGCAGTACTTC. Translated: CASSQGQGDEQYF.

This clonotype was detected many times. The V call is TRBV20-1, the J call TRBJ1-1, with 8 positions matching TRBD1. The V and J ends lost 6 bases and 7 bases, in that order; junction bases with no gene match: 10. Per germline, CDR1 DFQATT and CDR2 SNEGSKA (reference sequence). The CDR3 totals 13 residues. CDR3 DNA: TGCAGTGCCGAGGGACAGGCTGGCGGTGAAGCTTTCTTT. Protein sequence: CSAEGQAGGEAFF.

This clonotype was seen ten or more times. V gene TRBV7-3 combines with J gene TRBJ2-1, with TRBD2 identical over 8 bases. The trim removed 2 bases at V and 5 bases at J, leaving 11 bases unmatched. Germline CDR1 and CDR2: SGHTA and FQGTGA. The CDR3 spans 17 residues. The DNA of the CDR3 is TGTGCCAGCAGCTTACCCTTCAGCGGGGGATCAAACAATGAGCAGTTCTTC. Amino acid sequence: CASSLPFSGGSNNEQFF.

This clonotype occurred many times. V is TRBV5-1 and J is TRBJ2-7; TRBD2 matches at 10 bases. CDR3 length equals 17 residues. J was trimmed by 3 bases and V by 3 bases; bases with no gene match: 12. Germline assignment: CDR1 SGHRS and CDR2 YFSETQ. The chain's CDR3 is CASSSLGGSGGFYEQYF. CDR3 in DNA: TGCGCCAGCAGCTCCCTAGGGGGTAGCGGGGGGTTCTACGAGCAGTACTTC.

This chain joins TRBV6-1 and TRBJ1-2; D remains unclear. CDR1 MNHNS and CDR2 SASEGT come from the germline V gene. The V end was cut by 5 bases, the J end by 7 bases, with 11 bases between. The CDR3 has 12 amino acids. The CDR3 loop reads CASSYKVGGYTF. CDR3 in DNA: TGTGCCAGCAGTTATAAAGTGGGTGGCTACACCTTC.

This clonotype was seen repeatedly, ten times or more. The chain links TRBV5-8 to TRBJ1-5; 7 positions match TRBD1. Losses at the gene ends were 0 bases for V and 6 bases for J; bases not matched to a gene: 6. The CDR3 totals 15 residues. Per the germline V gene, CDR1 is SGHTS and CDR2 is YDEGEE. This CDR3 reads CASSLAQGRSQPQHF. For the CDR3, the DNA is TGTGCCAGCAGCTTGGCACAGGGGAGGTCTCAGCCCCAGCATTTT. Using reference TRBV5-8 and TRBJ1-5 for the parts outside the CDR3, the full variable domain is EAGVTQSPTHLIKTRGQQATLRCSPISGHTSVYWYQQALGLGLQFLLWYDEGEERNRGNFPPRFSGRQFPNYSSELNVNALELEDSALYLCASSLAQGRSQPQHFGDGTRLSIL.

In this sample, this clonotype turned up many times. The V call is TRBV29-1, the J call TRBJ2-1, with a tentative D call TRBD2 (5 bases). The CDR3 runs 13 residues. V shed 7 bases and J shed 0 bases, with 10 bases lying between them. Germline V lookup: CDR1 SQVTM, CDR2 ANQGSEA. Here the CDR3 DNA reads TGCAGCGCCCCGGGATTCTCCTACAATGAGCAGTTCTTC. It specifies CSAPGFSYNEQFF.

This clonotype was seen just once. This rearrangement joins TRBV5-1 to TRBJ1-3, with no clear D. V lost 0 bases and J 0 bases, leaving 13 bases between the germline ends. Germline assignment: CDR1 SGHRS and CDR2 YFSETQ. The CDR3 has 17 amino acids. As DNA, the CDR3 is TGCGCCAGCAGCTTGGCCTTGGGCAAACACTCTGGAAACACCATATATTTT. This encodes CASSLALGKHSGNTIYF.

This clonotype was seen repeatedly, ten times or more. The chain couples TRBV18 to TRBJ1-2; D not certain. Per the germline V gene, CDR1 is KGHSH and CDR2 is LQKENI. This CDR3 has 16 residues. Trimming took 3 bases from V and 6 from J, leaving 20 bases between them. As DNA, the CDR3 is TGTGCCAGCTCACCGCAGGAGGCGGTTGGTCCTGATGGCTACACCTTC. Protein sequence: CASSPQEAVGPDGYTF.

There are many counts of this clonotype. This chain uses TRBV20-1 with TRBJ2-5, with no clear D. V lost 5 bases and J lost 5, with 6 bases in between. The CDR3 is made up of 10 amino acids. CDR1 and CDR2 (germline): DFQATT, SNEGSKA (reference sequence). CDR3 region: CSAGVETQYF. For the CDR3, the DNA is TGCAGTGCTGGAGTGGAGACCCAGTACTTC.

The sample holds many counts of this clonotype. The CDR3 bases are TGCAGCGTTCCAGGAGGGGGCACTAATGAAAAACTGTTTTTT. Translated: CSVPGGGTNEKLFF. The genes are TRBV29-1 and TRBJ1-4, with 7 bases identical to TRBD1. The CDR3 spans 14 residues. The germline V gene has CDR1 SQVTM and CDR2 ANQGSEA. The ends lost 5 bases at V and 2 bases at J; junction bases unmatched: 5. Looking up the rest from reference TRBV29-1 and TRBJ1-4 gives the full variable domain: SAVISQKPSRDICQRGTSLTIQCQVDSQVTMMFWYRQQPGQSLTLIATANQGSEATYESGFVIDKFPISRPNLTFSTLTVSNMSPEDSSIYLCSVPGGGTNEKLFFGSGTQLSVL.

Many counts were recorded for this clonotype. V and J are TRBV12-3 or TRBV12-4 and TRBJ1-2; 9 nucleotides align to TRBD1. Trimming took 1 base from V and 8 from J; bases not matched to a gene: 8. The CDR3 contains 15 residues. The CDR3 reads CASSLEQGALGGYTF. DNA of the CDR3: TGTGCCAGCAGTTTAGAACAGGGGGCACTGGGAGGCTACACCTTC.

As for this clonotype: One base away lies a much larger clone, so this may be a sequencing read error. V and J are TRBV5-1 and TRBJ2-1; either TRBD1 or TRBD2 may fit D (5 bases each). This CDR3 comprises 15 residues. Per germline, CDR1 SGHRS and CDR2 YFSETQ. Trimming removed 7 bases at V and 2 bases at J, with 16 bases between. CDR3 in amino acids: CASGYRDGTYNEQFF. In DNA, the CDR3 is TGCGCCAGCGGCTACCGGGACGGGACCTACAATGAGCAGTTCTTC.

In its sample, this clonotype was seen many times. The chain combines TRBV7-8 with TRBJ2-7, with D perhaps matching TRBD1 or TRBD2 (5 bases each). From germline, CDR1 is SGHVS and CDR2 FQNEAQ. Trimming stripped 5 bases from V and 0 bases from J, with 11 bases between. The CDR3 is 14 residues long. The CDR3, as DNA: TGTGCCAGCAGCCGTGGGACGGACTCCTACGAGCAGTACTTC. It is translated as CASSRGTDSYEQYF.

This clonotype came up a few times. The DNA of the CDR3 is TGCAGTGCTAGTCAGGGCAATCAGCCCCAGCATTTT. Translated: CSASQGNQPQHF. This chain joins TRBV20-1 and TRBJ1-5; D uncertain. V was shortened by 3 bases and J by 2 bases, with 5 bases between the two germline ends. The CDR3 is 12 amino acids. Germline values: CDR1 DFQATT, CDR2 SNEGSKA (reference sequence).

The J gene is TRBJ1-5, the V gene TRBV28, with TRBD1 as a possible D gene (6 bases). The CDR3 covers 15 residues. Trimming removed 2 bases from V and 5 bases from J, with 13 bases in between. The germline V gene has CDR1 MDHEN and CDR2 SYDVKM. DNA for the CDR3: TGTGCCAGCAGTTTAGGGGGCGCGGTGGATCAGCCCCAGCATTTT. Translated: CASSLGGAVDQPQHF.

This clonotype was counted many times. The rearrangement uses TRBV12-3 or TRBV12-4 and TRBJ2-7; D might be TRBD1 (6 bases). The CDR3 has 12 amino acids. V shed 5 bases and J shed 6 bases, with 11 bases lying between them. The CDR3 is CASSTTGIEQYF. CDR3 DNA sequence: TGTGCCAGCAGTACAACAGGGATCGAGCAGTACTTC.

This clonotype was counted many times. V is TRBV28 and J is TRBJ2-5, with 7 positions matching TRBD2. The junction had 8 bases not matched to a gene; V was cut back by 2 bases and J by 5 bases. CDR3 length equals 15 residues. Germline CDR1 reads MDHEN; CDR2 reads SYDVKM. The CDR3 nucleotides read TGTGCCAGCAGTTTACGAGGCGGGGGAGGGGAGACCCAGTACTTC. Encoded protein: CASSLRGGGGETQYF.

This clonotype was seen repeatedly, ten times or more. J is TRBJ2-3 and V is TRBV5-1; D may be TRBD2 (5 bases). V lost 4 bases and J 4 bases, leaving 13 bases between the germline ends. Germline CDR1 is SGHRS and CDR2 is YFSETQ. CDR3 length: 14 amino acids. The CDR3 sequence: CASSPEVWPDTQYF. The DNA for the CDR3 is TGCGCCAGCAGCCCGGAGGTATGGCCAGATACGCAGTATTTT.